This is a list of T cell receptor beta chains from one sample in a study of regulatory T cells in long-lasting Graves disease. A single record per CDR3 protein comes from TCRdb applying MiXCR to the multiplex PCR reads. The data show approximately 400,000 distinct CDR3 sequences, 14% to 15% seen once. This sample was also put to use in a study of T cells in Graves' hyperthyroidism and ophthalmopathy.

The sample in question was peripheral blood mononuclear cells (PBMCs), obtained at new diagnosis, from a patient treated with antithyroid drugs. The receptors originated from a woman in her twenties or thirties with Graves disease. Each CDR3 is given with its conserved first and last residue. D genes are given only for firm matches. Rows give clone size only sometimes, using once, few, many, or a class for an expanded clone.

j_call d_call v_call clone_size cdr3_aa cdr3_nt
TRBJ2-7 TRBD1 TRBV6-2/TRBV6-3 . CASSERRGQGDEQYF TGCGCCAGCAGTGAGAGAAGGGGGCAGGGGGACGAGCAGTACTTC
TRBJ2-7 . TRBV6-2/TRBV6-3 . CASSPLSEQYF TGTGCCAGCAGCCCTCTTAGCGAGCAGTACTTC
TRBJ2-4 . TRBV12-3/TRBV12-4 few CASSFRSGKNIQYF TGTGCCAGCAGTTTCCGATCTGGGAAAAACATTCAGTACTTC
TRBJ2-1 . TRBV12-5 few CASGPSRPVLFF TGTGCTAGTGGTCCGTCTCGGCCGGTCCTGTTCTTC
TRBJ2-1 . TRBV7-6 few CASSSTGLVDNEQFF TGTGCCAGCAGCTCTACAGGGCTCGTTGACAATGAGCAGTTCTTC
TRBJ1-4 TRBD1 TRBV7-2 few CASSLGGPGTGLTNEKLFF TGTGCCAGCAGCTTAGGAGGCCCGGGGACAGGGCTGACTAATGAAAAACTGTTTTTT
TRBJ2-7 . TRBV28 many CASTVSAGTLYEQYF TGTGCCAGCACGGTGTCGGCGGGAACGTTGTACGAGCAGTACTTC
TRBJ2-4 . TRBV28 many CASTSGDRLAKNIQYF TGTGCCAGCACCTCGGGAGACAGACTAGCCAAAAACATTCAGTACTTC
TRBJ2-1 . TRBV6-9 . CASSSTGSTYNEQFF TGTGCCAGCAGTTCTACCGGGTCTACTTACAATGAGCAGTTCTTC
TRBJ1-5 . TRBV5-1 . CASSWAGDSNQPQHF TGCGCCAGCAGCTGGGCAGGGGATAGCAATCAGCCCCAGCATTTT
TRBJ2-2 . TRBV10-2 . CASRDAANTGELFF TGCGCCAGCAGGGACGCGGCCAACACCGGGGAGCTGTTTTTT
TRBJ1-5 . TRBV19 few CASSPVRGHSYVPQPQHF TGTGCCAGTAGCCCGGTTCGGGGACATTCTTATGTTCCTCAGCCCCAGCATTTT
TRBJ2-2 . TRBV10-3 few CAIGARPNTGELFF TGTGCCATCGGCGCCCGACCTAACACCGGGGAGCTGTTTTTT
TRBJ1-2 . TRBV12-3/TRBV12-4 . CASTLSGGYTF TGTGCCAGCACACTTTCTGGTGGCTACACCTTC
TRBJ2-7 . TRBV28 many CASSSMTRSSYEQYF TGTGCCAGCAGTTCAATGACCCGGAGCTCCTACGAGCAGTACTTC
TRBJ2-5 . TRBV27 many CASSPYTNQETQYF TGTGCCAGCAGTCCCTACACGAACCAAGAGACCCAGTACTTC
TRBJ1-4 . TRBV2 many CASSWAGRSNEKLFF TGTGCCAGCAGCTGGGCGGGACGGTCTAATGAAAAACTGTTTTTT
TRBJ2-7 TRBD2 TRBV18 many CASSPRTSGILTAYEQYF TGTGCCAGCTCACCGAGGACTAGCGGGATCCTTACAGCCTACGAGCAGTACTTC
TRBJ2-7 . TRBV13 few CASSLAEESYEQYF TGTGCCAGCAGCTTAGCAGAAGAGTCCTACGAGCAGTACTTC
TRBJ2-2 . TRBV7-9 many CASSSWETGELFF TGTGCCAGCAGCTCATGGGAGACCGGGGAGCTGTTTTTT
TRBJ1-5 . TRBV7-2 many CASSPRVDQPQHF TGTGCCAGCAGCCCTAGGGTTGATCAGCCCCAGCATTTT
TRBJ2-7 . TRBV6-1 . CASSWTFYEQYF TGTGCCAGCAGCTGGACTTTCTACGAGCAGTACTTC
TRBJ1-1 TRBD1 TRBV5-1 many CASSWDRGRGNTEAFF TGCGCCAGCAGCTGGGACAGGGGGCGGGGGAACACTGAAGCTTTCTTT
TRBJ2-5 . TRBV7-9 many CASSLAELETQYF TGTGCCAGCAGCTTAGCGGAGTTGGAGACCCAGTACTTC
TRBJ1-5 . TRBV3-1 many CASSQTGFSQPQHF TGTGCCAGCAGTCAAACAGGGTTTTCTCAGCCCCAGCATTTT
TRBJ2-1 TRBD2 TRBV20-1 . CSGAGESNEQFF TGCAGTGGAGCGGGAGAAAGCAATGAGCAGTTCTTC